These T cell receptor beta chains were read from a single sample in a study of T-cell reconstitution after alpha-beta-depleted transplantation in children. TCRdb itself ran the PCR reads through MiXCR, one entry per CDR3 protein. The table lists about 980,000 distinct CDR3 sequences, under 30% of them singletons. The sample consisted of PBMCs, mostly from graft donor cells, taken 360 days after TCRalphabeta/CD19-depleted stem cell transplant. All receptors derive from a boy younger than two who had a stem cell transplant for SCID, so the T cells may come from the graft donor. Both conserved end residues are part of each CDR3. A D gene is named only where the DNA matches it firmly. A row's size may be missing; if present it is once, few, many or a size class.

CDR3 length	clone size	V gene	J gene	D gene	CDR3 DNA	CDR3 protein
15	.	TRBV2	TRBJ2-5	.	TGTGCCGCCCCGGGTCCCGGAGGCCACCAAGAGACCCAGTACTTC	CAAPGPGGHQETQYF
14	.	TRBV12-3/TRBV12-4	TRBJ2-3	TRBD1	TGTGCCAGCAGCACCGGGACAGACGCAGATACGCAGTATTTT	CASSTGTDADTQYF
20	.	TRBV5-1	TRBJ2-5	TRBD2	TGCGCCAGCAGCTTGGAGTGGGTAGCGGGGGCGACTGTAACAAAAGAGACCCAGTACTTC	CASSLEWVAGATVTKETQYF
15	.	TRBV12-3/TRBV12-4	TRBJ1-4	.	TGTGCCAGCAGTTTAATGGGGGGCGCTAATGAAAAACTGTTTTTT	CASSLMGGANEKLFF
15	.	TRBV4-1	TRBJ2-3	.	TGCGCCAGCAGCCAAGATGGACCGGACGGAGATATGCAGTATTTT	CASSQDGPDGDMQYF
11	.	TRBV2	TRBJ1-1	.	TGTGCCAGCAGCCTTAAAAGGGAAGCTTTCTTT	CASSLKREAFF
12	.	TRBV20-1	TRBJ2-4	.	TGCAGTGCTAGAGGCCCAGGAAACATTCAGTACTTC	CSARGPGNIQYF
18	few	TRBV10-3	TRBJ1-1	.	TGTGCCATCAGTGAGTCGAGGGCCCCCGGGCAGGCCCTATGGGCAGCTTTCTTT	CAISESRAPGQALWAAFF
14	.	TRBV10-3	TRBJ1-5	TRBD1	TGTGCCATCAGTTCGACAGGGCAAGGACAGCCCCAGCATTTT	CAISSTGQGQPQHF
14	few	TRBV18	TRBJ1-5	.	TGTGCCAGCTCCGCAAAAGGTCCGTTTGAGCCCCAGCATTTT	CASSAKGPFEPQHF
15	.	TRBV6-1	TRBJ1-5	.	TGTGCCAGCAGTGAAATGCAGGGTAGCAATCAGCCCCAGCATTTT	CASSEMQGSNQPQHF
14	.	TRBV7-2	TRBJ1-1	.	TGTGCCAGCAGCTTGTGGGAGATGAACACTGAAGCTTTCTTT	CASSLWEMNTEAFF
15	few	TRBV9	TRBJ2-3	TRBD2	TGTGCCAGCGGCACCCAAGCGGGAGGCACAGATACGCAGTATTTT	CASGTQAGGTDTQYF
17	few	TRBV6-2/TRBV6-3	TRBJ2-1	.	TGTGCCAGCAGTCCACCCCCGGGACGCAATGCAATGGATGAGCAGTTCTTC	CASSPPPGRNAMDEQFF
16	few	TRBV7-9	TRBJ1-2	.	TGTGCCAGCAGCTTAGAGGTGGTTCAGGCCCTCCCTGGCTACACCTTC	CASSLEVVQALPGYTF
16	.	TRBV12-3/TRBV12-4	TRBJ2-3	TRBD2	TGTGCCAGCGGGATAGGACTAGCGGAGTTTTCAGATACGCAGTATTTT	CASGIGLAEFSDTQYF
16	.	TRBV20-1	TRBJ2-3	.	TGCAGTACCCCGGCCGACGGCGGTGCAAAGGGGGATACGCAGTATTTT	CSTPADGGAKGDTQYF
10	.	TRBV7-9	TRBJ1-2	.	TGTGCCAGCAGCGGGCCCGGCTACACCTTC	CASSGPGYTF
15	few	TRBV29-1	TRBJ2-7	TRBD1	TGCAGCGCCGACGTTGGACAGGCAAGCTCCTACGAGCAGTACTTC	CSADVGQASSYEQYF